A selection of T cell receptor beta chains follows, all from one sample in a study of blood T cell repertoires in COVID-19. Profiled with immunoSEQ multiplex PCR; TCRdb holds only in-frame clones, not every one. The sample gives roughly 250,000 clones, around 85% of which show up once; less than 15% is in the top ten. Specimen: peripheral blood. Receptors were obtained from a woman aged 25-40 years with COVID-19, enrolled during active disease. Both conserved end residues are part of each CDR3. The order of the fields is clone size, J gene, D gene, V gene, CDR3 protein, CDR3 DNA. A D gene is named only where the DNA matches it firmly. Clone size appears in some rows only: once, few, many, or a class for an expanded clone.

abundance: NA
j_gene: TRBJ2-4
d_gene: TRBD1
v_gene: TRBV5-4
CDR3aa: CASSRGLDRGMDIQYF
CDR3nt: TGTGCCAGCAGCCGCGGTCTCGACAGGGGAATGGACATTCAGTACTTC

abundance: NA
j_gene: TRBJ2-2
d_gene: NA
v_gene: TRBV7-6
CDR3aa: CASSESGLTTGELFF
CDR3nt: TGTGCCTCAAGCGAGTCAGGGCTTACCACCGGGGAGCTGTTTTTT

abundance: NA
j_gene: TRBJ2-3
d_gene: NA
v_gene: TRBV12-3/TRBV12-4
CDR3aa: CASTSRGTDTQYF
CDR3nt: TGTGCCAGCACTTCACGGGGCACAGATACGCAGTATTTT

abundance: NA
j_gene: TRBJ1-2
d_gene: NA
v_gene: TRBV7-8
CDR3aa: CASSKPPEVYQGYTF
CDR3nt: TGTGCCAGCAGTAAGCCGCCGGAGGTCTATCAGGGCTACACCTTC

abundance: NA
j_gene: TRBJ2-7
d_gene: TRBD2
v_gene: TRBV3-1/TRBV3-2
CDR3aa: CASSPGSAGRERGDEQYF
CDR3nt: TGTGCCAGCAGCCCGGGGTCGGCAGGGAGGGAGCGGGGGGACGAGCAGTACTTC

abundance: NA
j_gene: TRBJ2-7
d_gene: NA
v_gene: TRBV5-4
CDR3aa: CASSQATSYEQYF
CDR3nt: TGTGCCAGCAGTCAGGCTACCTCCTACGAGCAGTACTTC

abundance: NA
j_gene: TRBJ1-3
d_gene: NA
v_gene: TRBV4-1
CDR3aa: CASSLFSSSGNTIYF
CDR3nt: TGCGCCAGCAGCCTCTTCTCGTCCTCTGGAAACACCATATATTTT

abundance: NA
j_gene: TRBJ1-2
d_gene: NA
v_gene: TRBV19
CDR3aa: CASSIAAGNYGYTF
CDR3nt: TGTGCCAGTAGTATCGCGGCGGGTAACTATGGCTACACCTTC

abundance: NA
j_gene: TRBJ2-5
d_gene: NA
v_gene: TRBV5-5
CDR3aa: CASSLGRQETQYF
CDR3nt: TGTGCCAGCAGCCTGGGCAGGCAAGAGACCCAGTACTTC

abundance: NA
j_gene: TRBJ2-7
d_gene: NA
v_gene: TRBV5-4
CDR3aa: CASSPGGGLSYEQYF
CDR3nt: TGTGCCAGCAGCCCCGGCGGGGGCCTCTCCTACGAGCAGTACTTC

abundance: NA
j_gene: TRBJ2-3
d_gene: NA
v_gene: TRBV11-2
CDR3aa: CASSPAATDTQYF
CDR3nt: TGTGCCAGCAGCCCCGCGGCCACAGATACGCAGTATTTT

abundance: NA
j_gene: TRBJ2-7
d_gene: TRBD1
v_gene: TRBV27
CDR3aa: CASSPGQGLYEQYF
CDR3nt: TGTGCCAGCAGTCCTGGACAGGGACTGTACGAGCAGTACTTC

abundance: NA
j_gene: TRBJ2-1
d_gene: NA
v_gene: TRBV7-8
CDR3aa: CASSSTMNEQFF
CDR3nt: TGTGCCAGCAGCTCCACTATGAATGAGCAGTTCTTC

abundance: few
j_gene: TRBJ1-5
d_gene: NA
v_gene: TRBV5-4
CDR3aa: CASSPDTGQPQHF
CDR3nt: TGTGCCAGCAGCCCGGACACAGGACAGCCCCAGCATTTT

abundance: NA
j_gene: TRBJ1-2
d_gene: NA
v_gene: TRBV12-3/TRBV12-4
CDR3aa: CASSLPVNYGYTF
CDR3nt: TGTGCCAGCAGTTTACCGGTTAACTATGGCTACACCTTC

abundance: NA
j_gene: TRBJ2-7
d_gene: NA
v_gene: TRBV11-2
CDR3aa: CASKSSYEQYF
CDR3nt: TGTGCCAGCAAGAGCTCCTACGAGCAGTACTTC

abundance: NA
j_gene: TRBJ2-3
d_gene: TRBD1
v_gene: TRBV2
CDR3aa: CASSRDRGRADTQYF
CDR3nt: TGTGCCAGCAGCCGAGACAGGGGGCGGGCAGATACGCAGTATTTT

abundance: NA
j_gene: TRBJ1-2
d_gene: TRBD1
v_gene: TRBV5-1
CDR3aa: CASSLWDRELRGYTF
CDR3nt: TGCGCCAGCAGCTTGTGGGACAGGGAACTACGTGGCTACACCTTC

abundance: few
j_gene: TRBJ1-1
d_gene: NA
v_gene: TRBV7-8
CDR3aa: CASSSWGVLGATEAFF
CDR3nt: TGTGCCAGCAGCTCCTGGGGGGTCCTGGGCGCCACTGAAGCTTTCTTT

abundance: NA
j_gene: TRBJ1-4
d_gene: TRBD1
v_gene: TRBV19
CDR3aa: CASSPVPGQNEKLFF
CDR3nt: TGTGCCAGTAGCCCTGTACCGGGACAGAATGAAAAACTGTTTTTT

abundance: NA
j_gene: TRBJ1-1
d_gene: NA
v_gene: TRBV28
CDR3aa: CASSFRPQGQRAFF
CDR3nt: TGTGCCAGCAGTTTCAGGCCCCAGGGCCAACGGGCTTTCTTT

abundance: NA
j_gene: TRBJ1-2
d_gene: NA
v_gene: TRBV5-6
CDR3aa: CASSLGGGDIGYGYTF
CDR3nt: TGTGCCAGCAGCTTGGGCGGCGGGGATATAGGGTATGGCTACACCTTC

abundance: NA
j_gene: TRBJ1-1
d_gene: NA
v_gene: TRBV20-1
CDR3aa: CSASWPLGAFF
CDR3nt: TGCAGTGCTAGTTGGCCCCTCGGGGCTTTCTTT

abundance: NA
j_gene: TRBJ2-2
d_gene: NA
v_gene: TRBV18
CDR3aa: CASSYGTRNTGELFF
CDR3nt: TGTGCCAGCTCTTATGGGACAAGGAACACCGGGGAGCTGTTTTTT

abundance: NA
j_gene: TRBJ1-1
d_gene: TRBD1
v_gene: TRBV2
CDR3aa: CARRDRGNTEAFF
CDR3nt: TGTGCCAGGCGGGACAGGGGGAATACTGAAGCTTTCTTT

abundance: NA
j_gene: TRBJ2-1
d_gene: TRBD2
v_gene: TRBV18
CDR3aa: CASSPRTSGGDSEQFF
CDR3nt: TGTGCCAGCTCACCCCGGACTAGCGGGGGGGATAGTGAGCAGTTCTTC

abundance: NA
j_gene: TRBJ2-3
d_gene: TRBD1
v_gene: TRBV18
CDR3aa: CASSPIRGLTDTQYF
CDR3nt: TGTGCCAGCTCACCGATCAGGGGGCTCACAGATACGCAGTATTTT

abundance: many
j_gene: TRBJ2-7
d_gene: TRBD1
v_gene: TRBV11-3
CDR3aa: CASSLGSGTGTYEQYF
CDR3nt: TGTGCCAGCAGCTTAGGGTCCGGGACAGGCACCTACGAGCAGTACTTC

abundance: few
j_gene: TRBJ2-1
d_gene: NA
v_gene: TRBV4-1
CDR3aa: CASSQDWGLEQFF
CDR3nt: TGCGCCAGCAGCCAAGATTGGGGACTTGAGCAGTTCTTC

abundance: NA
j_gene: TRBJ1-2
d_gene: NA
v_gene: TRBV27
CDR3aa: CASSFSTQGNYGYTF
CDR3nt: TGTGCCAGCAGTTTTAGCACACAGGGCAACTATGGCTACACCTTC

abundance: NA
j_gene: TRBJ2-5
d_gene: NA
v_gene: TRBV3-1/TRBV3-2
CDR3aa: CASSQQPGLSTQYF
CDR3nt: TGTGCCAGCAGCCAACAACCGGGACTCTCGACCCAGTACTTC

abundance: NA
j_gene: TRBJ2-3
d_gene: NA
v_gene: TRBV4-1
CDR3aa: CASSQRSFTDTQYF
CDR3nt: TGCGCCAGCAGCCAACGTAGTTTCACAGATACGCAGTATTTT

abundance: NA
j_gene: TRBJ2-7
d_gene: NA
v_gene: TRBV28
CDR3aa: CAISWRGGYEQYF
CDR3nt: TGTGCCATCTCTTGGAGGGGTGGGTACGAGCAGTACTTC

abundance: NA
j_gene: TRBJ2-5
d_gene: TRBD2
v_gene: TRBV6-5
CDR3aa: CASSRGGLETQYF
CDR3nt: TGTGCCAGCAGCCGGGGGGGGCTAGAGACCCAGTACTTC

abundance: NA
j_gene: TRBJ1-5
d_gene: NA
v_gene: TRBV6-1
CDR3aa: CASSEDSPWPQHF
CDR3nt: TGTGCCAGCAGTGAGGACAGCCCTTGGCCCCAGCATTTT

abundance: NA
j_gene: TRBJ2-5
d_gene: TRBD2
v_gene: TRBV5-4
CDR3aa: CASSLWGSGRLVSQETQYF
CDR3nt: TGTGCCAGCAGCTTGTGGGGTAGCGGGAGATTGGTGTCCCAAGAGACCCAGTACTTC

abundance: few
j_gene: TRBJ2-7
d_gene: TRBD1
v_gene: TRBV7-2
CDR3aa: CASSLTKTGLSYEQYF
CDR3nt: TGTGCCAGCAGCCTTACCAAGACAGGGCTCTCCTACGAGCAGTACTTC

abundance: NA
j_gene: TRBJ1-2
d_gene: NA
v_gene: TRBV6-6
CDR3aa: CASSYSGLLGGYTF
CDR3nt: TGTGCCAGCAGTTACTCCGGACTGCTGGGAGGCTACACCTTC

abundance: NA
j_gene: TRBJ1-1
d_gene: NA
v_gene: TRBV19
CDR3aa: CASSIGSAEAFF
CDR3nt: TGTGCCAGTAGTATAGGGAGCGCTGAAGCTTTCTTT

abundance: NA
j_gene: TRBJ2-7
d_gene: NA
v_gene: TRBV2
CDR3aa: CASKAIALYEQYF
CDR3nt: TGTGCCAGCAAGGCCATAGCCCTTTACGAGCAGTACTTC

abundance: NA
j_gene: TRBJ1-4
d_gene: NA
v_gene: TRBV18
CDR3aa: CASSLPPREKLFF
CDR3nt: TGTGCCAGCTCGCTACCCCCTCGTGAAAAACTGTTTTTT

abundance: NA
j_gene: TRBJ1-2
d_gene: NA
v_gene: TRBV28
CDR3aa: CASSFEPPYTF
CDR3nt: TGTGCCAGCAGTTTTGAGCCACCCTACACCTTC

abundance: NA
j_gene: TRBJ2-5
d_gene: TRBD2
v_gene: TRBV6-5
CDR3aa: CASRSTSGRKETQYF
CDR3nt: TGTGCCAGCAGGTCAACTAGCGGGAGAAAAGAGACCCAGTACTTC

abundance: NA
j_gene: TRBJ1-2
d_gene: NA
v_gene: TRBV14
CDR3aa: CASSNRGGSLYGYTF
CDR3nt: TGTGCCAGCAGCAATAGAGGCGGCAGCCTATATGGCTACACCTTC

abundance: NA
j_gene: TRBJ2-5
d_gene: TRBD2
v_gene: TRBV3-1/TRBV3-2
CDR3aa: CASRGGLAGQETQYF
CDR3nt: TGTGCCAGCAGAGGCGGACTAGCGGGGCAAGAGACCCAGTACTTC

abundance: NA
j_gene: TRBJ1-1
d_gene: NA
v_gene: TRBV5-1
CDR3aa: CASRAEGGTEAFF
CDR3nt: TGCGCCAGCAGAGCTGAAGGGGGCACTGAAGCTTTCTTT

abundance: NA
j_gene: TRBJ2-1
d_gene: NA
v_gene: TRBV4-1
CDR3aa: CASSPLGGAVAEQFF
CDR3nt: TGCGCCAGCAGCCCCCTTGGGGGGGCGGTAGCAGAGCAGTTCTTC

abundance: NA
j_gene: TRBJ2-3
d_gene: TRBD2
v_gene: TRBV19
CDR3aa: CASSPLAGAQYF
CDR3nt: TGTGCCAGTAGCCCTCTAGCGGGGGCGCAGTATTTT

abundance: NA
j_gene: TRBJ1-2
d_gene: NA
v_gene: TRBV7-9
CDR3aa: CASSLTLAGSNYGYTF
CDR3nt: TGTGCCAGCAGCTTAACCCTCGCAGGGTCTAACTATGGCTACACCTTC

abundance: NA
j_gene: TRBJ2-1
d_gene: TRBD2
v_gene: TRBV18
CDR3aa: CASSQGAGGPYNEQFF
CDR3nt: TGTGCCAGCTCACAGGGAGCGGGGGGCCCCTACAATGAGCAGTTCTTC

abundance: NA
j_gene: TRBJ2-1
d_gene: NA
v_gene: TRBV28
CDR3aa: CAEGDNEQFF
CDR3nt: TGTGCTGAGGGGGACAATGAGCAGTTCTTC

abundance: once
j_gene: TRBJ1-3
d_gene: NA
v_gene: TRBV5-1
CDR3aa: CASSLDGSSGNTIYF
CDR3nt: TGCGCCAGCAGCTTAGACGGGAGCTCTGGAAACACCATATATTTT

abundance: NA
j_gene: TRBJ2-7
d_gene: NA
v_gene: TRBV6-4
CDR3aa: CASSDIKGGEQYF
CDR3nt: TGTGCCAGCAGTGACATTAAGGGGGGGGAGCAGTACTTC

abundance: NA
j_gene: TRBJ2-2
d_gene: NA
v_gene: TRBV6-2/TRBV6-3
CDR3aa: CASSYVRAGITGELFF
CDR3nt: TGTGCCAGCAGTTATGTTCGGGCGGGGATCACCGGGGAGCTGTTTTTT